Listed below are T cell receptor beta chains from one sample, sequenced in a study of technical replicates of blood from a few donors. The method was immunoSEQ multiplex PCR; TCRdb's version includes in-frame clones alone and lacks a portion of them. The top ten clones hold 0.3% to 0.35% of a sample with around 100,000 clones, about 94% of them seen once. Input material: T cells isolated from PBMCs. Every receptor here comes from a human donor in good health. Each CDR3 is given with its conserved first and last residue. The D gene is left open where the match is weak. The size entry is marked missing in some rows and otherwise reads once, few, many or a size class.

j_call	clone_size	d_call	v_call	cdr3_aa	cdr3_nt
TRBJ1-2	few	TRBD1	TRBV5-4	CASSRDRGNYGYTF	TGTGCCAGCAGCAGGGACAGGGGTAACTATGGCTACACCTTC
TRBJ2-7	once	TRBD2	TRBV29-1	CSAGGGLYYEQYF	TGCAGCGCCGGGGGGGGACTTTACTACGAGCAGTACTTC
TRBJ2-1	.	TRBD2	TRBV4-2	CASSRGLAGGLKRNEQFF	TGTGCCAGCAGCCGGGGACTAGCGGGAGGCCTTAAGAGAAATGAGCAGTTCTTC
TRBJ2-7	.	TRBD2	TRBV2	CASSFSGYMKASGGYEQYF	TGTGCCAGCAGTTTTTCGGGCTATATGAAGGCTAGCGGGGGATACGAGCAGTACTTC
TRBJ2-7	.	.	TRBV27	CASSFVGLTSYEQYF	TGTGCCAGCAGTTTTGTGGGGCTGACTTCCTACGAGCAGTACTTC
TRBJ1-2	.	.	TRBV27	CASTPGILYGYTF	TGTGCCAGCACCCCGGGGATCCTCTATGGCTACACCTTC
TRBJ1-2	once	TRBD1	TRBV19	CASSIMAAGGDGYTF	TGTGCCAGTAGTATAATGGCGGCAGGGGGCGATGGCTACACCTTC
TRBJ2-5	.	TRBD1	TRBV11-2	CASSRRQGETQYF	TGTGCCAGCAGCCGTAGACAGGGGGAGACCCAGTACTTC
TRBJ2-3	.	TRBD2	TRBV7-2	CASSFRGLAGGSADTQYF	TGTGCCAGCAGCTTCAGGGGACTAGCGGGAGGGAGTGCAGATACGCAGTATTTT
TRBJ2-7	.	TRBD2	TRBV27	CASSLSWASGNEQYF	TGTGCCAGCAGTTTATCGTGGGCTAGCGGAAACGAGCAGTACTTC
TRBJ2-7	.	.	TRBV9	CASSVQGTSYEQYF	TGTGCCAGCAGCGTACAGGGTACCTCCTACGAGCAGTACTTC
TRBJ2-5	.	TRBD2	TRBV27	CASSFGGRAETQYF	TGTGCCAGCAGTTTTGGCGGGAGGGCCGAGACCCAGTACTTC
TRBJ1-1	.	.	TRBV27	CASSSDRTPNFRSGTEAFF	TGTGCCAGCAGTTCAGACAGGACCCCCAATTTTAGGTCTGGCACTGAAGCTTTCTTT
TRBJ1-1	.	.	TRBV28	CASSLAGTEAFF	TGTGCCAGCAGTTTGGCGGGCACTGAAGCTTTCTTT
TRBJ2-2	.	TRBD2	TRBV4-1	CASSQVLAANTGELFF	TGCGCCAGCAGCCAAGTCCTAGCGGCGAACACCGGGGAGCTGTTTTTT
TRBJ2-2	.	.	TRBV25-1	CASSEQRVGTGELFF	TGTGCCAGCAGTGAGCAGCGGGTCGGCACCGGGGAGCTGTTTTTT
TRBJ2-2	.	.	TRBV5-4	CASSSQTTGELFF	TGTGCCAGCAGCTCACAAACCACCGGGGAGCTGTTTTTT
TRBJ1-1	.	TRBD1	TRBV19	CASSPQTGETEAFF	TGTGCCAGTAGTCCCCAGACAGGGGAGACTGAAGCTTTCTTT
TRBJ1-3	.	TRBD1	TRBV5-1	CASSDRDRGRDTIYF	TGCGCCAGCAGCGACCGGGACAGGGGGAGAGACACCATATATTTT
TRBJ2-7	.	.	TRBV27	CASSFRGPHYGEQYF	TGTGCCAGCAGTTTTAGGGGCCCCCACTATGGGGAGCAGTACTTC
TRBJ2-1	.	TRBD2	TRBV11-2	CASSPSGSKNEQFF	TGTGCCAGCAGCCCTAGCGGGAGCAAAAATGAGCAGTTCTTC
TRBJ1-4	.	.	TRBV6-5	CASSYGPNEKLFF	TGTGCCAGCAGTTACGGCCCAAATGAAAAACTGTTTTTT
TRBJ2-7	.	TRBD2	TRBV6-5	CASSDGRTYEQYF	TGTGCCAGCAGTGACGGGAGGACCTACGAGCAGTACTTC
TRBJ2-7	.	.	TRBV10-3	CAISAPGIDYEQYF	TGTGCCATCAGTGCCCCGGGGATTGACTACGAGCAGTACTTC
TRBJ2-7	.	TRBD2	TRBV9	CASSVSGRSYEQYF	TGTGCCAGCAGCGTGAGCGGGAGAAGTTACGAGCAGTACTTC
TRBJ1-2	many	TRBD1	TRBV7-2	CASSSSGTAYGYTF	TGTGCCAGCAGCTCCTCCGGGACAGCCTATGGCTACACCTTC
TRBJ1-3	.	.	TRBV5-8	CASSLGRNTIYF	TGTGCCAGCAGCTTGGGCCGGAACACCATATATTTT
TRBJ2-1	.	.	TRBV6-5	CASSYSRVDEQFF	TGTGCCAGCAGTTACTCGAGGGTCGATGAGCAGTTCTTC
TRBJ1-5	.	.	TRBV19	CASSILTGYQPQHF	TGTGCCAGTAGTATACTTACAGGGTACCAGCCCCAGCATTTT
TRBJ1-2	.	TRBD1	TRBV5-6	CASSSDRGAYGYTF	TGTGCCAGCAGTTCGGACAGGGGAGCCTATGGCTACACCTTC
TRBJ2-7	.	.	TRBV28	CASKGRVNPGSYEQYF	TGTGCCAGCAAAGGAAGGGTGAACCCAGGGTCGTACGAGCAGTACTTC
TRBJ1-1	.	TRBD1	TRBV27	CASSWDRSTEAFF	TGTGCCAGCAGTTGGGACAGGAGCACTGAAGCTTTCTTT
TRBJ1-1	.	TRBD1	TRBV7-8	CASSMGTGATEAFF	TGTGCCAGCAGCATGGGGACAGGGGCCACTGAAGCTTTCTTT
TRBJ2-7	.	.	TRBV7-8	CASRDFGSSLYEQYF	TGTGCCAGCAGGGATTTCGGGAGCTCCCTCTACGAGCAGTACTTC
TRBJ1-4	.	.	TRBV14	CASSVTGKSDEKLFF	TGTGCCAGCAGTGTAACAGGGAAGTCAGATGAAAAACTGTTTTTT
TRBJ2-1	once	.	TRBV4-2	CASSPITGEQFF	TGTGCCAGCAGCCCCATAACCGGTGAGCAGTTCTTC
TRBJ1-2	.	.	TRBV21-1	CASSTRDVYGYTF	TGTGCCAGCAGCACGCGGGACGTTTATGGCTACACCTTC
TRBJ2-1	once	.	TRBV27	CASSLSHYMDSYNEQFF	TGTGCCAGCAGCCTGAGCCACTATATGGACAGCTACAATGAGCAGTTCTTC
TRBJ2-7	.	TRBD1	TRBV6-5	CASSWTGYEQYF	TGTGCCAGCAGCTGGACAGGCTACGAGCAGTACTTC
TRBJ1-5	.	.	TRBV5-8	CASSLAEVKPPQHF	TGTGCCAGCAGCTTGGCCGAGGTAAAACCGCCCCAGCATTTT